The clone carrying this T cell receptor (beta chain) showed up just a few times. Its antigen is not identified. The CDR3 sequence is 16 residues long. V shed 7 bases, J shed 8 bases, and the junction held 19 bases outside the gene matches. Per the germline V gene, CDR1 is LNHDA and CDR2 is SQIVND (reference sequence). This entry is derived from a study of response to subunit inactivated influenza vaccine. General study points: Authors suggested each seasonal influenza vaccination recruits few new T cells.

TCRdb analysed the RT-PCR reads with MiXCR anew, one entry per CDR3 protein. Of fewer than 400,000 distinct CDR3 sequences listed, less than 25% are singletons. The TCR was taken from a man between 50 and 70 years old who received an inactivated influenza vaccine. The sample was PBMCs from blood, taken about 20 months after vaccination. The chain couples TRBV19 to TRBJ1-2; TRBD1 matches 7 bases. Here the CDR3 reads CASTLRDRGRTLGYTF. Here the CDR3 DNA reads TGTGCCAGTACCCTAAGAGATAGGGGGCGCACCCTAGGCTACACCTTC.